The rows below give T cell receptor beta chains drawn from one sample of a study of blood T cell repertoires in COVID-19. The repertoire was sequenced with immunoSEQ multiplex PCR; TCRdb's copy has only in-frame clones and lacks some. The repertoire includes some 200,000 clones, about nine tenths of them detected once, and 7% to 9% sits in the top ten. The sample consisted of PBMCs or T cells enriched from blood (not recorded which). Every receptor here comes from a man between 25 and 39 years old in a cohort exposed to, infected with or recovered from COVID-19 (not recorded which). Both conserved end residues are part of each CDR3. D genes are given only for firm matches. Part of the rows lack a size; the others show once, few, many or a class for expanded clones.

v_gene,j_gene,d_gene,abundance,CDR3aa,CDR3nt
TRBV29-1,TRBJ1-4,NA,once,CSVELGTPKKLFF,TGCAGCGTTGAACTTGGGACACCCAAAAAACTGTTTTTT
TRBV4-3,TRBJ2-6,NA,once,CASSQDRAVDLWANVLTF,TGCGCCAGCAGCCAAGACAGGGCTGTCGACCTCTGGGCCAACGTCCTGACTTTC
TRBV19,TRBJ2-4,TRBD2,NA,CASSILAENIQYF,TGTGCCAGTAGTATCCTAGCGGAAAACATTCAGTACTTC
TRBV29-1,TRBJ2-5,NA,NA,CSVVQGWWETQYF,TGCAGCGTTGTTCAGGGGTGGTGGGAGACCCAGTACTTC
TRBV7-3,TRBJ2-7,NA,NA,CASSHARFGEQYF,TGTGCCAGCAGCCACGCCCGGTTTGGCGAGCAGTACTTC
TRBV4-1,TRBJ2-1,NA,NA,CASSDRGFEQFF,TGCGCCAGCAGCGATAGGGGGTTTGAGCAGTTCTTC
TRBV28,TRBJ1-6,TRBD1,NA,CASSPRTGLSSYNSPLHF,TGTGCCAGCAGTCCCCGGACAGGATTAAGCTCCTATAATTCACCCCTCCACTTT
TRBV18,TRBJ2-7,NA,NA,CASSPPNRDSYEQYF,TGTGCCAGCTCACCACCGAACAGGGACTCCTACGAGCAGTACTTC
TRBV6-5,TRBJ2-3,NA,NA,CATEEGPTDTQYF,TGTGCCACCGAGGAGGGCCCGACAGATACGCAGTATTTT
TRBV10-2,TRBJ2-1,NA,NA,CASSLTGRGAGEGNEQFF,TGCGCCAGCAGTCTAACTGGGAGGGGGGCGGGAGAGGGGAATGAGCAGTTCTTC
TRBV9,TRBJ2-7,TRBD2,NA,CASSPVTSSGEQYF,TGTGCCAGCAGCCCCGTGACTAGCTCCGGCGAGCAGTACTTC
TRBV7-8,TRBJ2-1,NA,NA,CASSLELSSYNEQFF,TGTGCCAGCAGCTTAGAACTTAGCTCCTACAATGAGCAGTTCTTC
TRBV6-5,TRBJ1-2,NA,NA,CASRRQARYGYTF,TGTGCCAGCAGAAGACAGGCCCGCTATGGCTACACCTTC
TRBV29-1,TRBJ2-4,NA,once,CSVGDGNSEYF,NA
TRBV6-5,TRBJ1-6,NA,NA,CASTARQAINSPLHF,TGTGCCAGCACCGCTAGACAGGCGATTAATTCACCCCTCCACTTT
TRBV4-1,TRBJ2-7,TRBD1,NA,CASSRGGQLTYEQYF,TGCGCCAGCAGCCGAGGGGGACAGTTAACCTACGAGCAGTACTTC
TRBV18,TRBJ2-2,TRBD1,NA,CASSRRDRDKNTGELFF,TGTGCCAGCTCACGCCGGGACAGGGATAAGAACACCGGGGAGCTGTTTTTT
TRBV9,TRBJ1-2,NA,NA,CASSVADSNYGYTF,TGTGCCAGCAGCGTCGCCGACAGTAACTATGGCTACACCTTC
TRBV5-1,TRBJ2-1,NA,NA,CASSLDSLRTAYNEQFF,TGCGCCAGCAGCTTGGATAGTCTAAGGACAGCCTACAATGAGCAGTTCTTC
TRBV7-9,TRBJ2-5,TRBD1,NA,CASSTGTGDSLQETQYF,TGTGCCAGCAGCACGGGGACAGGGGACTCCCTCCAAGAGACCCAGTACTTC
TRBV27,TRBJ2-1,TRBD2,NA,CASSSPLLAGVANEQFF,TGTGCCAGCAGTTCCCCGCTACTAGCGGGAGTAGCAAATGAGCAGTTCTTC
TRBV6-5,TRBJ1-1,NA,NA,CASSRFSLNTEAFF,TGTGCCAGCAGTCGGTTTAGTTTGAACACTGAAGCTTTCTTT
TRBV28,TRBJ2-3,NA,NA,CASSSTLTDTQYF,TGTGCCAGCAGTTCGACTCTCACAGATACGCAGTATTTT
TRBV10-1,TRBJ1-1,NA,NA,CASSEGLMNTEAFF,TGCGCCAGCAGTGAAGGACTAATGAACACTGAAGCTTTCTTT
TRBV5-5,TRBJ2-2,TRBD1,NA,CASSIITGAHTGELFF,TGTGCCAGCAGCATAATAACAGGGGCGCACACCGGGGAGCTGTTTTTT
TRBV19,TRBJ2-7,NA,NA,CASSIGPYYEQYF,TGTGCCAGTAGTATTGGCCCGTACTACGAGCAGTACTTC
TRBV2,TRBJ1-5,TRBD1,NA,CASSPDRVNQPQHF,TGTGCCAGCAGTCCCGACAGGGTCAATCAGCCCCAGCATTTT
TRBV6-5,TRBJ2-1,TRBD2,NA,CASSSGLAGVGSEQFF,TGTGCCAGCAGTTCGGGACTAGCGGGAGTCGGGAGCGAGCAGTTCTTC
TRBV9,TRBJ2-7,TRBD2,NA,CASSVGREGIYEQYF,TGTGCCAGCAGCGTAGGACGGGAGGGAATCTACGAGCAGTACTTC
TRBV27,TRBJ1-2,NA,NA,CASHSPTANYGYTF,TGTGCCAGCCACTCCCCGACAGCTAACTATGGCTACACCTTC
TRBV28,TRBJ1-5,TRBD1,NA,CASNGRGQSQPQHF,TGTGCCAGCAATGGCAGGGGGCAGAGTCAGCCCCAGCATTTT
TRBV11-2,TRBJ2-7,NA,NA,CASSLDKSGSYEQYF,TGTGCCAGCAGCTTAGATAAGTCGGGGTCCTACGAGCAGTACTTC
TRBV28,TRBJ1-2,NA,few,CASSITPRTGSLYGYTF,TGTGCCAGCAGCATTACTCCCAGAACGGGATCTCTCTATGGCTACACCTTC
TRBV28,TRBJ2-1,TRBD2,NA,CASSFGGLAGGEQFF,TGTGCCAGCAGTTTTGGGGGTCTAGCGGGAGGGGAGCAGTTCTTC
TRBV6-4,TRBJ2-7,NA,NA,CASSERSSYEQYF,TGTGCCAGCAGTGAGCGGAGCTCCTACGAGCAGTACTTC
TRBV6-5,TRBJ2-7,NA,NA,CASSYDTSYEQYF,TGTGCCAGCAGTTACGACACCTCCTACGAGCAGTACTTC
TRBV25-1,TRBJ2-1,TRBD1,NA,CASSHPTGGSFHEQFF,TGTGCCAGCAGTCATCCAACAGGGGGCAGTTTCCACGAGCAGTTCTTC
TRBV28,TRBJ1-2,NA,NA,CASSFYGGTKANYGYTF,TGTGCCAGCAGTTTTTACGGGGGGACAAAAGCTAACTATGGCTACACCTTC
TRBV7-8,TRBJ2-7,NA,NA,CASSLALAYEQYF,TGTGCCAGCAGCTTAGCGCTAGCCTACGAGCAGTACTTC
TRBV9,TRBJ2-2,TRBD2,NA,CASTIQREWNTGELFF,TGTGCCAGCACTATCCAGCGGGAGTGGAACACCGGGGAGCTGTTTTTT
TRBV28,TRBJ2-1,TRBD1,NA,CASSLKGTGSYNEQFF,TGTGCCAGCAGTTTAAAGGGGACAGGGTCCTACAATGAGCAGTTCTTC
TRBV10-1,TRBJ2-7,NA,NA,CASSPSQGTYEQYF,TGCGCCAGCAGCCCCTCCCAGGGGACCTACGAGCAGTACTTC
TRBV28,TRBJ1-5,TRBD1,once,CASSRQRTGVNQPQHF,TGTGCCAGCAGTCGTCAAAGGACAGGGGTAAATCAGCCCCAGCATTTT
TRBV19,TRBJ1-5,NA,NA,CASSIDARDGYSNQPQHF,TGTGCCAGTAGTATAGATGCCAGGGATGGATATAGCAATCAGCCCCAGCATTTT
TRBV15,TRBJ2-1,NA,NA,CATSRDLGAAAYNEQFF,TGTGCCACCAGCAGAGATTTAGGAGCGGCCGCCTACAATGAGCAGTTCTTC
TRBV10-3,TRBJ2-1,NA,NA,CAISDLPSWAQNEQFF,TGTGCCATCAGTGATCTTCCTAGCTGGGCCCAGAATGAGCAGTTCTTC
TRBV28,TRBJ1-4,NA,NA,CASSRVGRGLFF,TGTGCCAGCAGTAGGGTGGGGAGGGGACTGTTTTTT
TRBV11-2,TRBJ2-3,TRBD1,NA,CASSLDLDRGVISTDTQYF,TGTGCCAGCAGCTTAGACCTGGACAGGGGGGTAATAAGCACAGATACGCAGTATTTT